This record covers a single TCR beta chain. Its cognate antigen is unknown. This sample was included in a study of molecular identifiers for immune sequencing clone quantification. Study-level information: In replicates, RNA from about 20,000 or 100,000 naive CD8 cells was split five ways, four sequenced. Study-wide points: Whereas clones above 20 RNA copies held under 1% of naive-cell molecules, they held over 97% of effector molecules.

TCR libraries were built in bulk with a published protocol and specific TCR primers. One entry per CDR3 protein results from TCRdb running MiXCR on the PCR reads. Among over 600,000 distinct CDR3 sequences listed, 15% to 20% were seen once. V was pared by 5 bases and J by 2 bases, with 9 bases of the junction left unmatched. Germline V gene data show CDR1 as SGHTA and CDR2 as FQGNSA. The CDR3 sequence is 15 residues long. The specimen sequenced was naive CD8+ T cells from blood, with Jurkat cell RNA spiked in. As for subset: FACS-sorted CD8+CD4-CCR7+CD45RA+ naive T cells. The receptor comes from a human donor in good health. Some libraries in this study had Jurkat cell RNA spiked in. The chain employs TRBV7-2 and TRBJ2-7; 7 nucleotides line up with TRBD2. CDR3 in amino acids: CASSPPPSGPYEQYF. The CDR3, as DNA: TGTGCCAGCAGCCCCCCCCCTAGCGGACCCTACGAGCAGTACTTC.